Below, one TCR beta chain is given with its context. Antigen: not known. Alongside a J-beta primer mix, a sample-barcoded 5' primer served in a second PCR lasting about 6 to 11 cycles. Template switching added a 12-random-nucleotide identifier to every cDNA molecule. TCRdb re-called the 5' RACE reads with MiXCR, one entry per CDR3 protein. The table has just under 900,000 distinct CDR3 sequences, more than 25% seen once. Germline values: CDR1 DFQATT, CDR2 SNEGSKA (reference sequence). The length of the CDR3 is 10 residues. V was pared by 7 bases and J by 7 bases, with 11 bases between. This specimen comes from a study of blood T cells in healthy people across ages. Overall study results and limits: Long-lived and aged donors differed, with more naive CD4+ cells and higher diversity in the long-lived.

The sequencing sample was made of blood. The chain links TRBV20-1 to TRBJ2-7; D gene uncertain. This TCR was recovered from a woman aged 80 or older in good health. CDR3 residues: CSVPIGEQYF. Written as DNA, the CDR3 is TGCAGTGTTCCTATCGGAGAGCAGTACTTC.